This T cell receptor (beta chain) comes out of a study of cytomegalovirus exposure and HLA in healthy donors. Study-wide background: The 110 million or so unique TCR beta sequences, from roughly 170 million T cells, were found by an earlier analysis.

The PCR made use of 60 Vbeta and 13 Jbeta primers. Generated by immunoSEQ multiplex PCR, the TCRdb table keeps only in-frame clones and is missing some. The repertoire holds 150,000 to 200,000 clones, with 60% to 80% as singletons. The CDR3 has 12 amino acids. The germline V and J ends were trimmed by 1 base and 9 bases, with 9 bases remaining between them. Germline CDR1 reads SGHVS; CDR2 reads FQNEAQ. This receptor was identified in a man aged 40-55 years in good health and CMV-seropositive. The specimen was PBMCs. This rearrangement joins TRBV7-8 to TRBJ1-2; D gene ambiguous. The CDR3 is CASSLDLGSYTF. The CDR3 DNA sequence: TGTGCCAGCAGCTTAGATCTGGGCAGCTACACCTTC.